A selection of T cell receptor beta chains follows, all from one sample in a study of brain T cells in children with intractable seizures. The method was immunoSEQ multiplex PCR; TCRdb's version includes in-frame clones alone and lacks a portion of them. Of 340,000 or so clones in the sample, approximately 93% were seen once. Sequenced material: peripheral blood, taken 4 to 5 months after surgery. Source of these receptors: a boy under two years old with tuberous sclerosis and intractable seizures. Each CDR3 is given with its conserved first and last residue. D genes are given only for firm matches. A row's size may be missing; if present it is once, few, many or a size class.

TRBV7-3	TRBJ2-3	.	.	TGTGCCAGCAGCGCACGAGGGGACACAGATACGCAGTATTTT	CASSARGDTDTQYF
TRBV28	TRBJ1-2	.	.	TGTGCCAGCAGTTTAAAGGACAGCTATGGCTACACCTTC	CASSLKDSYGYTF
TRBV19	TRBJ2-1	TRBD1	.	TGTGCCAGTAGACCGGGACAGATCAACAATGAGCAGTTCTTC	CASRPGQINNEQFF
TRBV7-9	TRBJ2-7	.	.	TGTGCCAGCAGCTTAGGGTTTGGGGAAAAAGGTGCTGGGTACGAGCAGTACTTC	CASSLGFGEKGAGYEQYF
TRBV10-3	TRBJ2-1	TRBD2	.	TGTGCCATCAGTGATGTCCCGGGACTAGCGGGAGGGGGACGCAATGAGCAGTTCTTC	CAISDVPGLAGGGRNEQFF
TRBV9	TRBJ1-3	.	.	TGTGCCAGCAGCTTGGACATCTCTGGAAACACCATATATTTT	CASSLDISGNTIYF
TRBV6-5	TRBJ2-2	.	few	TGTGCCAGCAGCTCAGGGGTTAGCGGGGAGCTGTTTTTT	CASSSGVSGELFF
TRBV4-1	TRBJ2-7	.	once	TGCGCCAGCAGCCAAGCACCGTTGGAGGACTACGAGCAGTACTTC	CASSQAPLEDYEQYF
TRBV15	TRBJ1-6	.	.	TGTGCCACCAGCAGAGATCGATCACCCCTCCACTTT	CATSRDRSPLHF
TRBV7-9	TRBJ2-7	TRBD1	few	TGTGCCAGCAGCGATCTCCATGGGACAGCTAACTCCTACGAGCAGTACTTC	CASSDLHGTANSYEQYF
TRBV18	TRBJ1-2	.	.	TGTGCCAGCTCACAACTTTCGGCCGAGGCTAACTATGGCTACACCTTC	CASSQLSAEANYGYTF
TRBV19	TRBJ2-7	.	.	TGTGCCAGTAGTATAGGCGGCTCCCGGGCTGACGAGCAGTACTTC	CASSIGGSRADEQYF
TRBV28	TRBJ1-6	.	.	TGTGCCAGCAGTTTATCTGGGATCGGTAGTTCACCCCTCCACTTT	CASSLSGIGSSPLHF
TRBV7-2	TRBJ1-3	.	once	TGTGCCAGCAGCACGGACTCATACACCATATATTTT	CASSTDSYTIYF
TRBV30	TRBJ1-4	.	once	TGTGCCTGGAGCCCCCCCCGGGCTAATGAAAAACTGTTTTTT	CAWSPPRANEKLFF
TRBV24-1	TRBJ1-1	TRBD1	.	TGTGCCACCAGTGCCGGACAGGGGGCCGACACTGAAGCTTTCTTT	CATSAGQGADTEAFF
TRBV5-1	TRBJ2-3	.	.	TGCGCCAGCAGCCTAGGACTCCCGACTAGCACAGATACGCAGTATTTT	CASSLGLPTSTDTQYF
TRBV7-8	TRBJ1-2	.	.	TGTGCCAGCAGCTTCGGGATGCGCTATGGCTACACCTTC	CASSFGMRYGYTF
TRBV12-5	TRBJ1-5	.	once	TGTGCTAGTGGTTTGTCGAGTAATTCCCGACAGACCCTCAATCAGCCCCAGCATTTT	CASGLSSNSRQTLNQPQHF
TRBV10-3	TRBJ2-5	.	once	TGTGCCATCAGTGAGGAGGTTAAGGAGACCCAGTACTTC	CAISEEVKETQYF
TRBV13	TRBJ1-2	.	.	TGTGCCAGCAGCCCAAATGGGGGAATGTGGTATGGCTACACCTTC	CASSPNGGMWYGYTF
TRBV6-5	TRBJ2-7	TRBD1	.	TGTGCCAGCAGTTTGGGACAGGGAAGAAACGAGCAGTACTTC	CASSLGQGRNEQYF
TRBV11-2	TRBJ2-7	.	once	TGTGCCAGCAGAATCATCCGACAGGCCTACGAGCAGTACTTC	CASRIIRQAYEQYF
TRBV7-2	TRBJ1-3	.	.	TGTGCCAGCAGCTTAGTCAAGGGGCTTACTGGAAACACCATATATTTT	CASSLVKGLTGNTIYF
TRBV3-1/TRBV3-2	TRBJ2-2	.	.	TGTGCCAGCAGCCCGACAGAGAACACCGGGGAGCTGTTTTTT	CASSPTENTGELFF
TRBV6-5	TRBJ2-7	.	.	TGTGCCAGCAGTTACTCGTTACAGTCCTACGAGCAGTACTTC	CASSYSLQSYEQYF
TRBV5-6	TRBJ2-3	.	once	TGTGCCAGCAGCACCCGCTGGATCCGCATAGGTAGTACAGATACGCAGTATTTT	CASSTRWIRIGSTDTQYF
TRBV5-6	TRBJ1-4	TRBD1	.	TGTGCCAGCAGCTCGCCGGGACAGTCAACTAATGAAAAACTGTTTTTT	CASSSPGQSTNEKLFF
TRBV6-1	TRBJ1-5	TRBD1	.	TGTGCCAGCAGTGAAATGAGGCAGGGGGGAGGTGGAGGTCAGCCCCAGCATTTT	CASSEMRQGGGGGQPQHF
TRBV12-3/TRBV12-4	TRBJ1-5	.	.	TGTGCCAGCAGCTTTGACAGATATCAGCCCCAGCATTTT	CASSFDRYQPQHF
TRBV3-1/TRBV3-2	TRBJ1-2	.	.	TGTGCCAGCATCAACAGAGTTGATGGCTACACCTTC	CASINRVDGYTF
TRBV7-3	TRBJ2-3	.	.	TGTGCCAGCAGCTTAACGTCAACCACTAGCACAGATACGCAGTATTTT	CASSLTSTTSTDTQYF
TRBV2	TRBJ1-3	.	.	TGTGCCAGCAGGCTGGGCAGGGGATTTTCTGGAAACACCATATATTTT	CASRLGRGFSGNTIYF
TRBV4-2	TRBJ2-7	.	.	TGTGCCAGCAGCCAAGACAGAGTGGCCTACGAGCAGTACTTC	CASSQDRVAYEQYF
TRBV29-1	TRBJ1-1	TRBD1	.	TGCAGCGTCCACAGGGGAACTGAAGCTTTCTTT	CSVHRGTEAFF
TRBV2	TRBJ2-1	TRBD2	.	TGTGCCAGCAGTGACGTGATCTTACCTAGCGGGGGCCGTTTAGAGCAGTTCTTC	CASSDVILPSGGRLEQFF
TRBV30	TRBJ2-7	.	.	TGTGCCTGGGGCTACTCTGTAGGAAACGAGCAGTACTTC	CAWGYSVGNEQYF
TRBV9	TRBJ2-7	.	.	TGTGCCAGCGTGACTAGTGATCTATCTTGCGAGCAGTACTTC	CASVTSDLSCEQYF
TRBV3-1/TRBV3-2	TRBJ2-7	TRBD2	.	TGTGCCAGCAGACCAGCGGGGGGAGACGAGCAGTACTTC	CASRPAGGDEQYF
TRBV12-5	TRBJ2-2	TRBD2	.	TGTGCTAGTGGTTTGCCGGCTAGCGGAAAAAACACCGGGGAGCTGTTTTTT	CASGLPASGKNTGELFF
TRBV5-6	TRBJ1-6	.	.	TGTGCCAGCAGCTTAGCGGCGAATTCACCCCTCCACTTT	CASSLAANSPLHF
TRBV11-3	TRBJ2-1	.	.	TGTGCCAGCAGCCTGGACCGAAGCTCCTACAATGAGCAGTTCTTC	CASSLDRSSYNEQFF
TRBV7-9	TRBJ1-4	.	once	TGTGCCAGCAGCTTGAAGGGGTCATCGAATGAAAAACTGTTTTTT	CASSLKGSSNEKLFF
TRBV5-1	TRBJ1-1	.	.	TGCGCCAGCAGCTGGTTTTTGGGGGACTCGAACACTGAAGCTTTCTTT	CASSWFLGDSNTEAFF
TRBV7-6	TRBJ1-1	.	.	TGTGCCAGCAGCTTGTCAGGGGTTGATACTGAAGCTTTCTTT	CASSLSGVDTEAFF
TRBV19	TRBJ1-1	.	.	TGTGCCAGTAGTATAGAAGGCGACAGCAGGAACACTGAAGCTTTCTTT	CASSIEGDSRNTEAFF
TRBV7-6	TRBJ2-7	TRBD1	.	TGTGCCAGCAGCTACGGACAGGGAAGCTCCTACGAGCAGTACTTC	CASSYGQGSSYEQYF
TRBV24-1	TRBJ1-5	TRBD1	.	TGTGCCACCAGTGACCCCACAGGGGACGGCAATCAGCCCCAGCATTTT	CATSDPTGDGNQPQHF
TRBV9	TRBJ1-1	TRBD1	.	TGTGCCAGCAGCTACTCTTCGACAGGGGAGGTCACTGAAGCTTTCTTT	CASSYSSTGEVTEAFF
TRBV3-1/TRBV3-2	TRBJ2-1	TRBD2	.	TGTGCCAGCAGCCAAGGGCTAGCGGGATTCTCCTACAATGAGCAGTTCTTC	CASSQGLAGFSYNEQFF
TRBV7-3	TRBJ2-7	TRBD1	.	TGTGCCAGCAGCTTTCAACCCCATGGGACAGGGGACGTCCACGAGCAGTACTTC	CASSFQPHGTGDVHEQYF
TRBV2	TRBJ2-1	TRBD2	.	TGTGCCAGCAGTGAAACGGCGGGAGTGTATAATGAGCAGTTCTTC	CASSETAGVYNEQFF
TRBV7-2	TRBJ1-5	.	.	TGTGCCAGCAGCTTAGATAAGAGCAATCAGCCCCAGCATTTT	CASSLDKSNQPQHF
TRBV11-3	TRBJ2-1	.	.	TGTGCCAGCAGCCCCCGGGAAACCTACAATGAGCAGTTCTTC	CASSPRETYNEQFF
TRBV14	TRBJ1-1	.	.	TGTGCCAGCAGCCAAGTTCCCGGGATGAACACTGAAGCTTTCTTT	CASSQVPGMNTEAFF
TRBV2	TRBJ1-3	.	.	TGTGCCAGCAGAGCTTGGGGGGGAAGCGGAAACACCATATATTTT	CASRAWGGSGNTIYF
TRBV5-6	TRBJ2-7	.	.	TGTGCCAGCAGCTTTTTGTCGGAATACGAGCAGTACTTC	CASSFLSEYEQYF
TRBV4-1	TRBJ1-2	.	.	TGCGCCAGCAGCCAACTCAGTCGCAAAAACGATGGCTACACCTTC	CASSQLSRKNDGYTF
TRBV24-1	TRBJ2-7	TRBD1	.	TGTGCCACCAGTGAGACAAACAGGGGACCCAGCTCCTACGAGCAGTACTTC	CATSETNRGPSSYEQYF